The 23 T cell receptor beta chains below come from one sample, sequenced in a study of read filtering for tumor transcriptome and immune sequencing. The library was built from approximately 400 ng RNA with molecular barcoded adaptors for alpha/delta and beta/gamma chains. In TCRdb, the reads were re-called with MiXCR into one record per CDR3 protein. The table includes 8,900 or so distinct CDR3 sequences, approximately 15% detected once. The material sequenced was a population of CD138-negative cells sorted from bone marrow. The receptors stem from a donor aged 40 or over with multiple myeloma.

This clonotype appeared many times. A much larger clone sits a single nucleotide away, making a read error possible. The chain employs TRBV20-1 and TRBJ1-2; 9 bases agree with TRBD1. The V segment lost 6 bases and the J segment 8 bases; nucleotides outside the gene matches: 7. The germline V gene has CDR1 DFQATT and CDR2 SNEGSKA (reference sequence). This CDR3 is 12 amino acids long. This CDR3 reads CSALTGGVGYTF. The CDR3 DNA reads as TGCAGTGCCCTAACAGGGGGCGTCGGCTACACCTTC.

This clonotype was seen a few times. One base away lies a much larger clone, so this may be a sequencing read error. The genes are TRBV10-3 and TRBJ1-3, with D possibly TRBD1 on 6 matching bases. Germline lookup yields CDR1 ENHRY and CDR2 SYGVKD. The CDR3 runs to 13 residues. With 8 bases removed from V and 2 bases from J, the gap between germline ends came to 10 bases. The CDR3: CAIGGGPGNTIYF. CDR3 in DNA: TGTGCCATCGGTGGGGGCCCTGGAAACACCATATATTTT.

This clonotype came up a few times. The chain carries TRBV6-1 and TRBJ2-5; the D gene could be TRBD1 or TRBD2 (5 bases each). CDR1 MNHNS and CDR2 SASEGT come from the germline V gene. The CDR3 has 15 amino acids. Trimming took 7 bases from V and 9 from J, leaving 24 bases between them. CDR3 residues: CASTLEGAGNEAQYF. The CDR3 DNA follows: TGTGCCAGCACCCTAGAGGGAGCAGGGAACGAGGCCCAGTACTTC.

The sample holds many counts of this clonotype. The chain employs TRBV24-1 and TRBJ2-5; D remains unclear. The CDR3 loop spans 12 amino acids. Trimming removed 8 bases at V and 2 bases at J, with 8 bases between. CDR1 KGHDR and CDR2 SFDVKD come from the germline V gene. The CDR3 bases are TGTGCCACCACGGAAGAACAAGAGACCCAGTACTTC. Translation: CATTEEQETQYF.

This clonotype was counted ten times or more. The V call is TRBV19, the J call TRBJ1-5; D gene uncertain. The CDR3 has 16 residues. Germline CDR1 reads LNHDA; CDR2 reads SQIVND (reference sequence). The V end was cut by 9 bases, the J end by 2 bases, with 20 bases between. The CDR3 spells CARPKASGLGNQPQHF. The DNA for the CDR3 is TGTGCCAGGCCAAAGGCCAGCGGACTTGGCAATCAGCCCCAGCATTTT.

A note on this clonotype: This clone may be a read error of a much larger clone one base away. The CDR3 carries no conserved terminal phenylalanine or tryptophan, so it likely arises from a read error. It is unclear where the CDR3 begins or ends on the DNA, so no DNA is shown, and the CDR3 is as TCRdb lists it. The chain combines TRBV29-1 with TRBJ2-5; the D call TRBD1 from the table was never checked on the DNA. The CDR3 has 17 amino acids, counting both end residues. Germline assignment: CDR1 SQVTM and CDR2 ANQGSEA. This CDR3 reads CSVATSPGQGNQETQHL.

A note on this clonotype: A far larger clone differs by one base, so this is likely a read error. The rearrangement links TRBV20-1 to TRBJ2-7; D possibly uses TRBD1 or TRBD2 (5 bases each). Germline lookup yields CDR1 DFQATT and CDR2 SNEGSKA (reference sequence). The V end was cut by 8 bases, the J end by 5 bases, with 13 bases between. The length of the CDR3 is 11 residues. The CDR3 loop reads CSPAEGNEQYF. The CDR3, as DNA: TGCAGTCCCGCCGAGGGGAACGAGCAGTACTTC.

This clonotype was recorded at least ten times. CDR3 sequence reads: CASSLGVLAGVGETQYF. The CDR3 region has the DNA TGTGCCAGCAGCTTAGGGGTTCTAGCGGGGGTGGGAGAGACCCAGTACTTC. The chain carries TRBV7-2 and TRBJ2-5; 10 bases agree with TRBD2. CDR1 is SGHTA, CDR2 FQGNSA, per germline. Trimming at V came to 1 base and at J to 4 bases, leaving 9 bases not matched to a gene. The CDR3 length is 17 residues.

This clonotype is medium-sized by share. The rearrangement links TRBV7-8 to TRBJ2-2; 8 bases agree with TRBD1. Trimming removed 5 bases from V and 7 bases from J; junction bases left unmatched: 9. CDR1 and CDR2 (germline): SGHVS, FQNEAQ. The CDR3 has 15 amino acids. This CDR3 is CASSPRTGSGGELFF. CDR3 sequence (DNA): TGTGCCAGCAGCCCCAGGACAGGGTCTGGCGGGGAGCTGTTTTTT.

By its share, this clonotype is medium-sized (0.01 to 0.1%). The rearrangement joins TRBV15 to TRBJ2-1; D may be TRBD1 (6 bases). The germline gives CDR1 LNHNV, CDR2 YYDKDF (reference sequence). This CDR3 region has 15 residues. The V end lost 7 bases, the J end lost 0 bases, and 13 bases lay between the germline ends. CDR3 DNA sequence: TGTGCCACCACCAAACAGGGAAGCTCCTACAATGAGCAGTTCTTC. Translating it yields CATTKQGSSYNEQFF. The full variable domain, completed using reference TRBV15 and TRBJ2-1, is DAMVIQNPRYQVTQFGKPVTLSCSQTLNHNVMYWYQQKSSQAPKLLFHYYDKDFNNEADTPDNFQSRRPNTSFCFLDIRSPGLGDTAMYLCATTKQGSSYNEQFFGPGTRLTVL.

This clonotype was detected many times. The chain recombines TRBV14 with TRBJ1-1; 7 bases agree with TRBD1. Germline assignment: CDR1 SGHDN and CDR2 FVKESK. The V segment lost 2 bases and the J segment 0 bases; nucleotides outside the gene matches: 6. This CDR3 has 16 amino acids. The CDR3 region has the DNA TGTGCCAGCAGCCAACCCGGGACAGTTATGAACACTGAAGCTTTCTTT. Protein sequence: CASSQPGTVMNTEAFF.

The J gene is TRBJ2-1, the V gene TRBV7-2; 11 bases are a match to TRBD2. CDR3 length equals 14 residues. With V trimmed by 5 bases and J by 6 bases, 3 bases remained unmatched. Germline values: CDR1 SGHTA, CDR2 FQGNSA. The CDR3 DNA sequence: TGTGCCAGCAGCCCCCTAGCGGGGGGCAATGAGCAGTTCTTC. Translating gives CASSPLAGGNEQFF.

This clonotype was found many times. V gene TRBV6-6 combines with J gene TRBJ2-2; maybe TRBD1 (6 bases). The V and J ends lost 8 bases and 5 bases respectively, with 12 bases between them. The CDR3 has 13 residues. Germline V lookup: CDR1 MNHNY, CDR2 SVGAGI (reference sequence). Here the CDR3 reads CASQGIGTGELFF. The DNA of the CDR3 is TGTGCCAGCCAGGGGATCGGGACCGGGGAGCTGTTTTTT.

Many counts were recorded for this clonotype. The V gene is TRBV4-1, the J gene TRBJ1-2; D is possibly TRBD1 (5 bases). Trimming shortened V by 4 bases and J by 6 bases, and 21 bases separated the two germline ends. The CDR3 covers 16 residues. The V gene's germline CDR1 is MGHRA and CDR2 YSYEKL. CDR3 DNA: TGCGCCAGCAGCCTAAACGGGGGTGGTGGTTCTCATGGCTACACCTTC. Translated, it gives CASSLNGGGGSHGYTF.

This clonotype rates as medium-sized (0.01 to 0.1%). The chain couples TRBV7-9 to TRBJ2-6; unclear D gene. The germline CDR1 and CDR2 sequences are SEHNR and FQNEAQ (reference sequence). This CDR3 region has 15 residues. The V end was cut by 5 bases, the J end by 1 base, with 9 bases between. The CDR3 sequence: CASSHPSSGANVLTF. The CDR3 DNA reads TGTGCCAGCAGCCACCCGAGTTCTGGGGCCAACGTCCTGACTTTC.

This clonotype showed up many times. The rearrangement uses TRBV3-1 and TRBJ2-7; D unclear. Germline CDR1 reads LGHDT; CDR2 reads YNNKEL (reference sequence). V lost 1 base to trimming and J lost 0 bases, with 7 bases between them. The CDR3 is 14 amino acids. Here the CDR3 DNA reads TGTGCCAGCAGCCAAGCGGCCCTCTCCTACGAGCAGTACTTC. Protein: CASSQAALSYEQYF.

This clonotype showed up many times. V gene TRBV6-2 or TRBV6-3 combines with J gene TRBJ2-3, with D possibly TRBD2 on 6 matching bases. The germline CDR1 and CDR2 sequences are MNHEY and SVGEGT. V lost 6 bases and J lost 4, with 8 bases in between. This CDR3 comprises 12 residues. The CDR3 region has the DNA TGTGCCAGCAGGGGGACTTCAGATACGCAGTATTTT. This encodes CASRGTSDTQYF.

A note on this clonotype: The CDR3 ends on some other residue instead of the conserved phenylalanine or tryptophan, so this is likely a read error. The chain has TRBV28 and TRBJ1-2; perhaps TRBD1 as D (6 bases). Germline V gives CDR1 MDHEN, CDR2 SYDVKM. The CDR3 covers 13 residues. CDR3 bases: TGTGGCAGCATAGAGACAGGTTCTGGCGGCTACACCTCC. Protein product: CGSIETGSGGYTS.

This clonotype was observed at least ten times. J is TRBJ1-1 and V is TRBV12-3 or TRBV12-4; D gene uncertain. Trimming took 2 bases from V and 1 from J, leaving 5 bases between them. This CDR3 contains 13 residues. Here the CDR3 reads CASSLTQNTEAFF. In nucleotides, the CDR3 is TGTGCCAGCAGTTTAACCCAGAACACTGAAGCTTTCTTT.

This clonotype ranks as medium-sized. The chain uses TRBV20-1 and TRBJ2-7; the match to TRBD2 covers 9 bases. This CDR3 comprises 13 residues. Germline trimming cut 1 base from V and 5 bases from J; bases unmatched to any gene: 3. Looked up from germline, CDR1 is DFQATT and CDR2 is SNEGSKA (reference sequence). CDR3 sequence (DNA): TGCAGTGCTAGAGGCGGGAGGGCCAACGAGCAGTACTTC. This gives the protein CSARGGRANEQYF.

This clonotype has a count of ten or more. This chain joins TRBV6-5 and TRBJ2-1; 11 bases align to TRBD2. Germline V gene lookup returns CDR1 MNHEY and CDR2 SVGAGI. The CDR3 loop spans 15 amino acids. The J segment lost 4 bases and the V segment lost 4 bases, leaving 3 bases of the junction unmatched. The DNA for the CDR3 is TGTGCCAGCAGTTTGGGGACTAGCGGATACAATGAGCAGTTCTTC. Amino acid sequence: CASSLGTSGYNEQFF.

This clonotype is judged medium-sized. V gene TRBV20-1 combines with J gene TRBJ2-7; 12 bases map to TRBD2. This CDR3 has 16 amino acids. CDR1 is DFQATT, CDR2 SNEGSKA, per germline (reference sequence). J gave up 1 base and V 3 bases, and 7 bases lay outside the gene matches. DNA of the CDR3: TGCAGTGCTAGGCCTCGGACTAGCGGGGATTCCTACGAGCAGTACTTC. It translates to CSARPRTSGDSYEQYF.

This clonotype was counted at least ten times. V is TRBV29-1 and J is TRBJ2-1; TRBD2 aligns across 10 bases. After removal of 6 bases from V and 2 bases from J, the junction contained 7 bases not matched to a gene. The V gene's germline CDR1 is SQVTM and CDR2 ANQGSEA. The CDR3 contains 15 residues. In DNA form, the CDR3 reads TGCAGCGTCCCCGTAGCGGGAGGAACCTACAATGAGCAGTTCTTC. Amino acid sequence: CSVPVAGGTYNEQFF.